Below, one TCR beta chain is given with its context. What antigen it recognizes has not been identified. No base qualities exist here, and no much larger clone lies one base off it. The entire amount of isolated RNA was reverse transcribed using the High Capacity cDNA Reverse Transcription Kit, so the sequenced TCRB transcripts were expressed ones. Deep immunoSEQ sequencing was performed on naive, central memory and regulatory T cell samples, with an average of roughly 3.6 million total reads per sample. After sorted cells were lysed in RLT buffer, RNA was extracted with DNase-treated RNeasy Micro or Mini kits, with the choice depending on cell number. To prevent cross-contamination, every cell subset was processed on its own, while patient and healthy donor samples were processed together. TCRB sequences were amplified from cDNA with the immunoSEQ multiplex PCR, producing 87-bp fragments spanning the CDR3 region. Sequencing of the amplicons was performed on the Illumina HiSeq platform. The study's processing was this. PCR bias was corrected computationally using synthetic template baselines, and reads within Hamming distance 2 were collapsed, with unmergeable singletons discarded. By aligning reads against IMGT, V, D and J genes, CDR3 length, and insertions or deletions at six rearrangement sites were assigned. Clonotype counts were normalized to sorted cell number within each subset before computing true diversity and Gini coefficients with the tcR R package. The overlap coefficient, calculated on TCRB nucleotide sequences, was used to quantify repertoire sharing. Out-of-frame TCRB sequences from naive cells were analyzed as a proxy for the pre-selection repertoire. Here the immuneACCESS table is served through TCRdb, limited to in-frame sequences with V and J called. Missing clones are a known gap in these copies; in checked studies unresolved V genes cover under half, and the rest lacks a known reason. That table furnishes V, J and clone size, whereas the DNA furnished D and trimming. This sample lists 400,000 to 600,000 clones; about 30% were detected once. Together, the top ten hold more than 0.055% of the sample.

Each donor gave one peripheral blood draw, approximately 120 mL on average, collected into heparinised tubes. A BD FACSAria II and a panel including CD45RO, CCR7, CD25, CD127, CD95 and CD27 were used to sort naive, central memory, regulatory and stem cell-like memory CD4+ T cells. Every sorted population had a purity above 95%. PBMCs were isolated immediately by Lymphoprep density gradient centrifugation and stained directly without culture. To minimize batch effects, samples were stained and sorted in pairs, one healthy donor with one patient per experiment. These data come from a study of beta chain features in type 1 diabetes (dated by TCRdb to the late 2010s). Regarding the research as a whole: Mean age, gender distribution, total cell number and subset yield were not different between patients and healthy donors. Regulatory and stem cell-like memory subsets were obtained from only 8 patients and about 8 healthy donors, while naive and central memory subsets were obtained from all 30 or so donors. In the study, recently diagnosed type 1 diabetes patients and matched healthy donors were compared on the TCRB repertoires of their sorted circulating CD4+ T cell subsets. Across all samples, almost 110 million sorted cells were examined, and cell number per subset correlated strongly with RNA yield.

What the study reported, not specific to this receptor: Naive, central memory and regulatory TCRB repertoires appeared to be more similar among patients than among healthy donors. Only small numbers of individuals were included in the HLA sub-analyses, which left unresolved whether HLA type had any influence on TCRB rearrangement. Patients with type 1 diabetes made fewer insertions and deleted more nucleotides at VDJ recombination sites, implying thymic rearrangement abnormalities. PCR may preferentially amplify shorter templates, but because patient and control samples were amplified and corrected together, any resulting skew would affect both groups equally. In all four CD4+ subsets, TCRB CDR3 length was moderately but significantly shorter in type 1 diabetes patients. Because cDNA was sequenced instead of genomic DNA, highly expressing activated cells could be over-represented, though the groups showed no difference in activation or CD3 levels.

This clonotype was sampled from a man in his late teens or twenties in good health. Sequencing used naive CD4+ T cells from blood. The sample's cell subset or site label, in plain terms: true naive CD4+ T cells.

The DNA is TGCAGCGTTGAAGATGGGGGACTAGCGGGAGGGAAGTACGAGCAGTACTTC. This translates into CSVEDGGLAGGKYEQYF. The receptor chain draws on TRBV29-1 and TRBJ2-7, and 16 junction bases match TRBD2. From cysteine to phenylalanine, the CDR3 is 17 amino acids long. Only the CDR3 portion is preserved as DNA: 51 bases, with reading frame beginning at the first base. After removal of 0 bases from V and 4 bases from J, the junction retains 6 bases not matched to a gene. The CDR1 and CDR2 encoded by the germline V gene are SQVTM and ANQGSEA.